This T cell receptor beta chain is from a study of monozygotic twins with inflammatory bowel disease. Study conclusions and caveats: With inverse Simpson as the measure, TCRbeta diversity was lower in IBD patients than in healthy co-twins.

UMIs containing a 6-nucleotide sample barcode were added via template switching. TCRdb reanalyzed the 5' RACE reads, giving one entry per CDR3 protein sequence and no DNA. The sample has around 200,000 distinct CDR3 sequences. The CDR3 extends over 11 amino acids. Regarding this clonotype: Antigen unknown.

The source material was blood. V gene TRBV12-3 or TRBV12-4 combines with J gene TRBJ1-1; TCRdb names TRBD1, which stays unverified in the absence of DNA. The source is a human donor with ulcerative colitis or Crohn's disease, or a healthy co-twin of an affected twin (not recorded which). CDR3 loop: CASTYGGEAFF.